The entry that follows covers one TCR beta chain sequence. Localized lung adenocarcinoma, a non-small cell lung cancer, affected the donors. TCRdb independently ran MiXCR on the PCR reads; one entry per CDR3 protein. The sample lists around 18,000 distinct CDR3 sequences, roughly half occurring once. This specimen belongs to a study of CD4 and CD8 cells across lung adenocarcinoma regions. With V trimmed by 5 bases and J by 4 bases, 16 bases remained unmatched. The CDR3 loop spans 18 amino acids. Germline CDR1 and CDR2: MNHNS and SASEGT. The material sequenced was CD8+ T cells from the center of a lung tumor. V usage is TRBV6-1 and J usage is TRBJ2-5; 10 positions agree with TRBD2. This receptor was obtained from a female donor with lung adenocarcinoma. The CD4 and CD8 labels of this study may be unreliable. CDR3 protein: CASSRGVAGGRHPETQYF. The CDR3 DNA reads TGTGCCAGCAGTCGCGGGGTAGCGGGAGGCCGTCACCCAGAGACCCAGTACTTC.